This TCR beta chain was retrieved from a study of blood T cell repertoires in COVID-19. Study-level information: The United States, Italy and Spain provided the acute and convalescent COVID-19 samples.

How the authors handled the data: Quantification of nucleated cells was approximated via reference gene primer amplification. Assay used: immunoSEQ multiplex PCR; TCRdb lists only in-frame clones, some missing. V and J calls and clone size come straight from that table; D and trimming were deduced from the DNA. The table has some 69,000 clones, roughly 80% seen once. The CDR3 consists of 16 residues. The V end lost 3 bases, the J end lost 6 bases, and 18 bases lay between the germline ends. Germline CDR1 is LNHNV and CDR2 is YYDKDF (reference sequence). The TCR originated in an older woman with acute or convalescent COVID-19. This chain uses TRBV15 with TRBJ1-5, with a tentative D call TRBD1 (5 bases). Sequenced: peripheral blood. CDR3 nucleotide sequence: TGTGCCACCAGCAGCGGGCTACGGCAGGGCGGTCAGCCCCAGCATTTT. Amino acid sequence: CATSSGLRQGGQPQHF.